The rows below give T cell receptor beta chains drawn from one sample of a study of blood T cell repertoires in COVID-19. Sequencing used immunoSEQ multiplex PCR; TCRdb keeps in-frame clones, though not all of them. The top ten clones hold 6.2% of a sample with under 300,000 clones, roughly nine tenths of them seen once. Input material: peripheral blood. All receptors derive from a man aged 55 to 70 with acute or convalescent COVID-19. CDR3s include the opening cysteine and the closing phenylalanine or tryptophan. The D gene is left open where the match is weak. The size field is filled for only some rows; it gives once, few, many or a size class.

d_call j_call clone_size cdr3_length v_call cdr3_nt cdr3_aa
NA TRBJ2-1 NA 15 TRBV28 TGTGCCAGCAGTCCAGATAATCACTCCTACAATGAGCAGTTCTTC CASSPDNHSYNEQFF
TRBD1 TRBJ1-3 NA 16 TRBV7-9 TGTGCCAGCAGCCCCGGACAGGAGAGGTCTGGAAACACCATATATTTT CASSPGQERSGNTIYF
TRBD1 TRBJ1-5 NA 14 TRBV27 TGTGCCAGCAGGGGACAGCCCTTCAATCAGCCCCAGCATTTT CASRGQPFNQPQHF
NA TRBJ2-7 NA 15 TRBV6-5 TGTGCCAGCAGTTACGAGTTAACAGGGAGCTACGAGCAGTACTTC CASSYELTGSYEQYF
NA TRBJ2-1 NA 15 TRBV6-1 TGTGCCAGCAGTGAAATGCGGAGCTCCTACAATGAGCAGTTCTTC CASSEMRSSYNEQFF
TRBD1 TRBJ1-4 once 15 TRBV18 TGTGCCAGCTCCCAACCGGGACAGGGGGATGAAAAACTGTTTTTT CASSQPGQGDEKLFF
NA TRBJ2-1 NA 12 TRBV7-9 TGTGCCAGCAGCTTAGTGCTATCGGAGCAGTTCTTC CASSLVLSEQFF
NA TRBJ1-5 NA 16 TRBV28 TGTGCCAGCACCCCCATACGAGAGGTTGGCAATCAGCCCCAGCATTTT CASTPIREVGNQPQHF
TRBD1 TRBJ1-6 NA 16 TRBV6-2/TRBV6-3 TGTGCCAGCAGTACTCCGGGACAGGGGTATAATTCACCCCTCCACTTT CASSTPGQGYNSPLHF
NA TRBJ2-7 NA 13 TRBV6-5 TGTGCCAGCATGATGGGCAGAGCCTACGAGCAGTACTTC CASMMGRAYEQYF
TRBD2 TRBJ2-7 NA 12 TRBV28 TGTGCCAGCCGTCGGGGGGGAGGCGAGCAGTACTTC CASRRGGGEQYF
NA TRBJ2-3 NA 16 TRBV5-4 TGTGCCAGCAGCTTACTCGCCCCTGAAGGCACAGATACGCAGTATTTT CASSLLAPEGTDTQYF
NA TRBJ1-5 NA 15 TRBV18 TGTGCCAGCTCACCGGGGAGGGTTAGCAATCAGCCCCAGCATTTT CASSPGRVSNQPQHF
TRBD2 TRBJ2-7 NA 15 TRBV5-1 TGCGCCAGCAGCTTGGTTAGCGGGAGGTATGACGAGCAGTACTTC CASSLVSGRYDEQYF
NA TRBJ1-4 NA 16 TRBV6-2/TRBV6-3 TGTGCCAGCAGTGACAGGAAGCGCCCCGGGGATGAAAAACTGTTTTTT CASSDRKRPGDEKLFF